These 26 T cell receptor beta chains originate from one sample sequenced in a study of Ad26.COV2.S vaccination and SARS-CoV-2 variants. Treatment reported: 15 to 20 received Ad26.COV2.S at low or high dose, single or two shots; 5 received placebo; per-sample allocation not given. All samples were drawn on day 63, counting from the first vaccine or placebo injection. Clones were read by immunoSEQ multiplex PCR, and TCRdb kept only the in-frame ones, dropping some. Of a few hundred thousand clones listed, about 93% are singletons. The source was peripheral blood, collected in a trial of Ad26.COV2.S vaccine versus placebo. Receptors were obtained from a person aged 18-60 years who received the Ad26.COV2.S COVID-19 vaccine or a placebo.

The chain uses TRBV6-6 and TRBJ1-5, with D perhaps TRBD1 (6 bases). CDR1 and CDR2 (germline): MNHNY, SVGAGI (reference sequence). V lost 10 bases and J lost 3, with 16 bases in between. The CDR3 consists of 14 residues. CDR3 protein: CAINGGGINQPQHF. In DNA, the CDR3 is TGTGCCATCAATGGAGGGGGTATCAATCAGCCCCAGCATTTT.

This chain joins TRBV6-2 or TRBV6-3 and TRBJ2-1; 9 bases fit TRBD2. The germline V gene encodes CDR1 MNHEY and CDR2 SVGEGT. The J segment lost 9 bases and the V segment lost 6 bases, leaving 15 bases of the junction unmatched. The CDR3 consists of 16 residues. In nucleotides, the CDR3 is TGTGCCAGCAGCCCAAACAGCGGGAGGTATAACAGTGAGCAGTTCTTC. Residues: CASSPNSGRYNSEQFF.

The chain employs TRBV6-5 and TRBJ2-1, with D uncertain. This CDR3 has 11 residues. Germline CDR1 and CDR2: MNHEY and SVGAGI. V was trimmed by 1 base and J by 9 bases, leaving 4 bases between them. This chain's CDR3 is CASSYFGEQFF. Here the CDR3 DNA reads TGTGCCAGCAGTTACTTTGGTGAGCAGTTCTTC.

As concerns this clone: A much larger clone is a single base away; this may be a read error. The chain has TRBV29-1 and TRBJ1-1, with 7 bases identical to TRBD1. The CDR3 has 12 residues. Looked up from germline, CDR1 is SQVTM and CDR2 is ANQGSEA. V lost 4 bases and J lost 1; bases outside the gene matches: 0. DNA of the CDR3: TGCAGCGTTGGACAGGGGAACACTGAAGCTTTCTTT. This gives the protein CSVGQGNTEAFF.

The chain uses TRBV29-1 and TRBJ2-7, with D perhaps given as TRBD1 or TRBD2 (5 bases each). The CDR3 is 12 residues long. Deletions cut 4 bases from V and 2 bases from J, with 9 bases between. Germline V gene sequence: CDR1 SQVTM, CDR2 ANQGSEA. CDR3 in amino acids: CSVAGGTYEQYF. As DNA, the CDR3 is TGCAGCGTTGCTGGGGGAACCTACGAGCAGTACTTC.

The J gene is TRBJ2-3, the V gene TRBV19; 10 bases are shared with TRBD2. V shed 7 bases, J shed 0 bases, and the junction held 7 bases outside the gene matches. The CDR3 runs 16 residues. Germline CDR1 is LNHDA and CDR2 is SQIVND (reference sequence). The CDR3 reads CASTPSGSPSTDTQYF. The CDR3 DNA is TGTGCCAGTACCCCTAGCGGGAGCCCCAGCACAGATACGCAGTATTTT.

This clone appeared a single time. This sequence joins TRBV6-5 and TRBJ2-2, with 10 bases lining up with TRBD1. The germline V gene has CDR1 MNHEY and CDR2 SVGAGI. With 6 bases clipped from V and 3 bases from J, the junction kept 1 base outside the gene matches. CDR3 length: 14 residues. The CDR3 loop is CASRGTGDTGELFF. The DNA for the CDR3 is TGTGCCAGCAGGGGGACAGGGGACACCGGGGAGCTGTTTTTT.

This chain links TRBV7-9 with TRBJ2-1, with 7 bases fitting TRBD2. Germline V CDR1 and CDR2: SEHNR, FQNEAQ (reference sequence). This CDR3 contains 11 residues. The CDR3: CVPGRYNEQFF. The CDR3 nucleotides are TGTGTACCCGGGAGGTACAATGAGCAGTTCTTC.

The V and J genes are TRBV6-5 and TRBJ1-2; 7 nucleotides agree with TRBD1. The trim removed 6 bases at V and 7 bases at J, leaving 11 bases unmatched. Germline CDR1 and CDR2: MNHEY and SVGAGI. There are 14 residues in the CDR3. CDR3 coding DNA: TGTGCCAGCAGCCCCGGGACAGTTTTAAGTGGCTACACCTTC. Protein sequence: CASSPGTVLSGYTF.

The rearrangement links TRBV30 to TRBJ2-7, with D possibly TRBD2 on 6 matching bases. This CDR3 has 15 residues. V lost 3 bases and J 3 bases, leaving 18 bases between the germline ends. Germline loops: CDR1 GTSNPN, CDR2 SVGIG (reference sequence). The chain's CDR3 is CAWRPPGLPFYEQYF. For the CDR3, the DNA is TGTGCCTGGAGACCGCCGGGACTTCCCTTCTACGAGCAGTACTTC. Using reference TRBV30 and TRBJ2-7 for the parts outside the CDR3, the full variable domain is SQTIHQWPATLVQPVGSPLSLECTVEGTSNPNLYWYRQAAGRGLQLLFYSVGIGQISSEVPQNLSASRPQDRQFILSSKKLLLSDSGFYLCAWRPPGLPFYEQYFGPGTRLTVT.

The chain recombines TRBV28 with TRBJ2-5, with 7 bases matching TRBD2. V lost 5 bases and J lost 5; bases outside the gene matches: 14. The V gene's germline CDR1 is MDHEN and CDR2 SYDVKM. The CDR3 runs to 16 residues. Here the CDR3 reads CASSLGGGPLVETQYF. The CDR3 coding sequence is TGTGCCAGCAGTCTGGGGGGAGGGCCTTTGGTGGAGACCCAGTACTTC.

The chain links TRBV11-2 to TRBJ2-7, with 12 bases lining up with TRBD2. J gave up 1 base and V 5 bases, and 3 bases lay outside the gene matches. From germline, CDR1 is SGHAT and CDR2 FQNNGV. CDR3 length: 15 amino acids. CDR3: CASSRTSGGSYEQYF. CDR3 in DNA: TGTGCCAGCAGCCGAACTAGCGGGGGGTCCTACGAGCAGTACTTC.

This clone has just one count. The V gene is TRBV10-3, the J gene TRBJ1-4; 9 positions match TRBD1. Germline loops: CDR1 ENHRY, CDR2 SYGVKD. The CDR3 contains 16 residues. The V gene end was trimmed by 1 base and the J gene end by 8 bases; junction bases not matched to a gene: 8. For the CDR3, the DNA is TGTGCCATCAGTGAGTTACCGGGACAGGGTGCCGAAAAACTGTTTTTT. Translating gives CAISELPGQGAEKLFF.

The V gene is TRBV7-9, the J gene TRBJ2-1; D unresolved. The germline V gene has CDR1 SEHNR and CDR2 FQNEAQ (reference sequence). The CDR3 loop spans 11 amino acids. Trimming left V 8 bases short and J 8 bases short, with 10 bases between. Written as DNA, the CDR3 is TGTGCCAGCGCGTCACCTGATGAGCAGTTCTTC. Its translation: CASASPDEQFF.

The rearrangement uses TRBV28 and TRBJ1-1, with D unresolved. Germline-derived CDR1 and CDR2 are MDHEN and SYDVKM. The CDR3 has 15 residues. The V end was cut by 8 bases, the J end by 4 bases, with 20 bases between. In DNA, the CDR3 is TGTGCCAGCCTACCCGTGAGGGTTGGTATCACTGAAGCTTTCTTT. It codes for CASLPVRVGITEAFF.

This chain uses TRBV4-1 with TRBJ2-3; possible D gene TRBD2, 6 bases. This CDR3 is built from 16 residues. Trimming pared 3 bases from V and 8 bases from J, leaving 21 bases between. CDR1 and CDR2 from the germline V gene are MGHRA and YSYEKL. CDR3 nucleotides: TGCGCCAGCAGCCAGGGTCAGGGACTCTCCCGAGGTACGCAGTATTTT. Amino acid sequence: CASSQGQGLSRGTQYF.

J is TRBJ2-1 and V is TRBV24-1; 8 nucleotides match TRBD1. The CDR3 loop spans 15 amino acids. V gave up 5 bases and J gave up 7 bases; unmatched junction bases: 9. Germline-derived CDR1 and CDR2 are KGHDR and SFDVKD. Written as DNA, the CDR3 is TGTGCCACCAGTGGTGAGACAGGGGAGGTAAATGAGCAGTTCTTC. It yields the protein CATSGETGEVNEQFF.

The rearrangement uses TRBV7-8 and TRBJ2-1; 10 bases are a match to TRBD1. The junction had 4 bases not matched to a gene; V was cut back by 4 bases and J by 4 bases. The CDR3 has 15 amino acids. Germline V gene sequence: CDR1 SGHVS, CDR2 FQNEAQ. CDR3 sequence reads: CASSSDRGRYNEQFF. The CDR3 DNA reads TGTGCCAGCAGCTCAGACAGGGGGCGGTACAATGAGCAGTTCTTC.

The chain is built from TRBV7-6 and TRBJ1-1, with D perhaps TRBD1 (6 bases). The CDR3 contains 13 residues. Germline values: CDR1 SGHVS, CDR2 FNYEAQ. V was shortened by 7 bases and J by 2 bases, with 11 bases between the two germline ends. This CDR3 is CASTLTGNTEAFF. CDR3 sequence (DNA): TGTGCCAGCACCCTGACAGGCAACACTGAAGCTTTCTTT.

The chain carries TRBV12-5 and TRBJ1-2; no definite D call. This CDR3 has 12 amino acids. V lost 4 bases to trimming and J lost 1 base, with 4 bases between them. CDR1 LGHNT and CDR2 FRNRAP come from the germline V gene. CDR3 DNA sequence: TGTGCTAGTGGTTCCCATAACTATGGCTACACCTTC. Translating gives CASGSHNYGYTF.

CDR3 sequence: CASSFPGTEENIQYF. CDR3 nucleotide sequence: TGTGCCAGCAGCTTCCCCGGGACAGAAGAAAACATTCAGTACTTC. The rearrangement links TRBV11-2 to TRBJ2-4; 7 bases agree with TRBD1. The CDR3 covers 15 residues. With V trimmed by 3 bases and J by 5 bases, 7 bases remained unmatched. Germline-derived CDR1 and CDR2 are SGHAT and FQNNGV.

The V gene is TRBV19, the J gene TRBJ2-1, with unresolved D. V was clipped by 6 bases and J by 6 bases, with 12 bases between them. Per the germline V gene, CDR1 is LNHDA and CDR2 is SQIVND (reference sequence). This CDR3 is 13 amino acids long. CDR3 DNA sequence: TGTGCCAGTAGGATGGACCCGTTCAATGAGCAGTTCTTC. It specifies CASRMDPFNEQFF.

J is TRBJ1-4 and V is TRBV27; TRBD1 matches 9 bases. V shed 3 bases, J shed 9 bases, and the junction held 11 bases outside the gene matches. Germline CDR1 reads MNHEY; CDR2 reads SMNVEV (reference sequence). This CDR3 spans 16 amino acids. The CDR3, as DNA: TGTGCCAGCAGTTTCAGGACCGGGACAGGGCAAAAAAAACTGTTTTTT. It codes for CASSFRTGTGQKKLFF.

The chain employs TRBV4-3 and TRBJ1-1; D is unclear. Per the germline V gene, CDR1 is LGHNA and CDR2 is YSLEER. The germline V and J ends were trimmed by 0 bases and 1 base, with 9 bases remaining between them. CDR3 length: 15 amino acids. CDR3 in DNA: TGCGCCAGCAGCCAAGAGGCACAGTCGAACACTGAAGCTTTCTTT. Its translation is CASSQEAQSNTEAFF.

V is TRBV6-2 or TRBV6-3 and J is TRBJ1-2; 8 positions agree with TRBD1. Per germline, CDR1 MNHEY and CDR2 SVGEGT. J was trimmed by 3 bases and V by 4 bases; bases with no gene match: 1. The CDR3 sequence is 13 residues long. The CDR3: CASSSGGDYGYTF. CDR3 coding DNA: TGTGCCAGCAGTTCAGGGGGCGACTATGGCTACACCTTC.

This chain links TRBV12-3 or TRBV12-4 with TRBJ2-7, with a tentative D call TRBD2 (5 bases). This CDR3 contains 13 residues. Trimming pared 3 bases from V and 2 bases from J, leaving 8 bases between. This CDR3 is CASSLGSAYEQYF. CDR3 coding DNA: TGTGCCAGCAGTTTGGGGAGTGCCTACGAGCAGTACTTC.